The rows below give T cell receptor beta chains drawn from one sample of a study of blood T cell repertoires in COVID-19. The table came from immunoSEQ multiplex PCR; TCRdb's copy has only in-frame clones and leaves some out. The sample comprises about 54,000 clones, 80% to 90% of which are singletons, and 5.3% rests with the top ten. The material sequenced was peripheral blood. The receptor set was obtained from an older woman with acute or convalescent COVID-19. The CDR3 runs from the conserved cysteine through the conserved F or W. The order of the fields is clone size, D gene, J gene, V gene, CDR3 protein, CDR3 DNA. D genes are given only for firm matches. Some rows mark clone size as missing; the rest say once, few, many or name a class of expanded clone.

.,.,TRBJ1-2,TRBV3-1/TRBV3-2,CASSQASGRYGYTF,TGTGCCAGCAGCCAAGCTTCAGGGCGGTATGGCTACACCTTC
.,TRBD1,TRBJ2-7,TRBV23-1,CASTQGARGAVFYEQYF,TGCGCCAGCACCCAGGGGGCTCGCGGGGCAGTTTTCTACGAGCAGTACTTC
once,TRBD1,TRBJ1-1,TRBV10-3,CAISGQGEDEAFF,TGTGCCATCAGCGGACAGGGGGAGGATGAAGCTTTCTTT
.,TRBD1,TRBJ2-7,TRBV19,CASSVDRAGEQYF,TGTGCCAGTAGTGTGGACAGGGCCGGCGAGCAGTACTTC
.,TRBD1,TRBJ2-7,TRBV7-8,CASSVARDSSYEQYF,TGTGCCAGCAGCGTGGCTCGGGACAGCTCCTACGAGCAGTACTTC
few,.,TRBJ1-1,TRBV2,CASSSQGNTEAFF,TGTGCCAGCAGTTCCCAGGGCAACACTGAAGCTTTCTTT
.,TRBD1,TRBJ1-5,TRBV7-9,CASSLGQGGGPQHF,TGTGCCAGCAGCCTAGGACAGGGGGGTGGGCCCCAGCATTTT
.,.,TRBJ1-4,TRBV5-6,CASSLPGGPNEKLFF,TGTGCCAGCAGCTTACCCGGGGGGCCTAATGAAAAACTGTTTTTT
.,.,TRBJ1-2,TRBV7-2,CASSLVADSLYGYTF,TGTGCCAGCAGCTTAGTTGCGGATAGCCTCTATGGCTACACCTTC
.,TRBD1,TRBJ1-5,TRBV5-6,CASRSGTDVSWQPQHF,TGTGCCAGCAGGTCCGGGACAGACGTTTCGTGGCAGCCCCAGCATTTT
.,.,TRBJ1-1,TRBV6-5,CASMSDTEAFF,TGTGCCAGCATGTCCGACACTGAAGCTTTCTTT
.,.,TRBJ2-1,TRBV27,CASRLYNEQFF,TGTGCCAGCAGACTATACAATGAGCAGTTCTTC
.,TRBD2,TRBJ2-3,TRBV4-2,CASSLSGGRTDTQYF,TGTGCCAGCAGCCTTAGCGGGGGCCGTACAGATACGCAGTATTTT
.,TRBD2,TRBJ2-5,TRBV4-1,CASSQDLGGGASETQYF,TGCGCCAGCAGCCAAGATCTTGGCGGGGGGGCGTCGGAGACCCAGTACTTC
.,.,TRBJ2-2,TRBV6-2/TRBV6-3,CASSKLESGELFF,TGTGCCAGCAGTAAACTAGAATCCGGGGAGCTGTTTTTT
.,TRBD2,TRBJ2-1,TRBV28,CASSFPLGGSSGRRDEQFF,TGTGCCAGCAGTTTCCCCCTGGGGGGTAGTAGCGGGAGGAGGGATGAGCAGTTCTTC
.,.,TRBJ1-2,TRBV14,CASSQVPSGSGGYTF,TGTGCCAGCAGCCAAGTCCCCTCGGGTAGTGGTGGCTACACCTTC
.,.,TRBJ1-2,TRBV21-1,CASSRKGYGYTF,TGTGCCAGCAGCAGAAAGGGGTATGGCTACACCTTC
.,.,TRBJ1-5,TRBV21-1,CASRAGQENNQPQHF,TGTGCCAGCAGAGCGGGACAGGAGAACAATCAGCCCCAGCATTTT
few,.,TRBJ2-2,TRBV5-5,CASSFGSREGELFF,TGTGCCAGCAGCTTCGGTAGCCGGGAGGGGGAGCTGTTTTTT